The 9 T cell receptor beta chains given below trace back to one sample, sequenced in a study of human T cells and chemical hapten exposure. Via MiXCR, TCRdb re-called the RACE reads, giving one row per CDR3 protein. The table lists 190,000 or so distinct CDR3 sequences, more than 20% of them singletons, with 2.5% in the top ten. Sample time point: patch test 3, about 24 weeks after DPC sensitization. Treatment reported: therapeutic diphenylcyclopropenone sensitization with weekly scalp DPC. The sample consisted of whole blood, taken in connection with sensitization to the hapten diphenylcyclopropenone (DPC). The receptor source for this set is a woman aged 40 to 55 with alopecia areata. Some clones in this sample may be carry-over from other donors' samples.

The chain has TRBV19 and TRBJ2-3, with 12 bases matching TRBD2. The CDR3 runs 16 residues. Germline values: CDR1 LNHDA, CDR2 SQIVND (reference sequence). After removal of 5 bases from V and 6 bases from J, the junction contained 9 bases not matched to a gene. The CDR3 nucleotides read TGTGCCAGTAGTCAACGCCTAGCGGGAGGGGCGGATACGCAGTATTTT. Translation gives CASSQRLAGGADTQYF.

The chain couples TRBV6-5 to TRBJ2-1; D not certain. In germline, CDR1 is MNHEY, CDR2 SVGAGI. The V end was cut by 5 bases, the J end by 15 bases, with 20 bases between. The CDR3 has 13 residues. The CDR3 is CASSRSKPNRRFF. CDR3 bases: TGTGCCAGCAGTCGGTCTAAACCCAACCGGAGGTTCTTC.

The chain joins TRBV3-1 to TRBJ2-7; 10 positions agree with TRBD2. The germline gives CDR1 LGHDT, CDR2 YNNKEL (reference sequence). Germline trimming cut 4 bases from V and 1 base from J; bases unmatched to any gene: 7. The CDR3 sequence is 16 residues long. In nucleotides, the CDR3 is TGTGCCAGCAGCCCTCCGACTAGCGGGTCTTCCTACGAGCAGTACTTC. Protein sequence: CASSPPTSGSSYEQYF.

This clonotype was detected only a few times. The genes are TRBV11-2 and TRBJ2-3, with D tentatively TRBD2 (6 bases). The CDR3 length is 17 residues. The V end lost 5 bases, the J end lost 0 bases, and 18 bases lay between the germline ends. CDR1 SGHAT and CDR2 FQNNGV come from the germline V gene. The CDR3 loop is CASSPTSGLTSTDTQYF. The CDR3, as DNA: TGTGCCAGCAGCCCAACCTCGGGACTGACTAGCACAGATACGCAGTATTTT.

This chain joins TRBV7-2 and TRBJ2-7; the match to TRBD2 covers 9 bases. The trim removed 4 bases at V and 0 bases at J, leaving 4 bases unmatched. The CDR3 totals 15 residues. Germline CDR1 is SGHTA and CDR2 is FQGNSA. The CDR3 is CASSWGSGSSYEQYF. As DNA, the CDR3 is TGTGCCAGCAGCTGGGGTAGCGGGAGCTCCTACGAGCAGTACTTC. The whole variable domain, filled in from reference TRBV7-2 and TRBJ2-7, reads GAGVSQSPSNKVTEKGKDVELRCDPISGHTALYWYRQSLGQGLEFLIYFQGNSAPDKSGLPSDRFSAERTGGSVSTLTIQRTQQEDSAVYLCASSWGSGSSYEQYFGPGTRLTVT.

This chain links TRBV7-3 with TRBJ2-7, with D uncertain. Per the germline V gene, CDR1 is SGHTA and CDR2 is FQGTGA. This CDR3 is 15 amino acids long. V lost 5 bases, J lost 1 base, and 15 bases lay in between. CDR3 nucleotide sequence: TGTGCCAGCAGCGCCTCCCGAATCGAATCCTACGAGCAGTACTTC. It is translated as CASSASRIESYEQYF.

This sequence joins TRBV6-5 and TRBJ1-2; D unresolved. The V end lost 0 bases, the J end lost 10 bases, and 21 bases lay between the germline ends. Per the germline V gene, CDR1 is MNHEY and CDR2 is SVGAGI. The CDR3 runs 16 residues. The CDR3 region has the DNA TGTGCCAGCAGTTACTCGATAACCGTCAGTAACTCATTCTACACCTTC. Translating it yields CASSYSITVSNSFYTF.

The chain employs TRBV25-1 and TRBJ2-6; perhaps D is TRBD1 or TRBD2 (5 bases each). Germline loops: CDR1 MGHDK, CDR2 SYGVNS. The CDR3 is made up of 15 amino acids. The CDR3 nucleotides read TGTGCTAGCGATCCAGGGATCTCTGGGGCCAACGTCCTGACTTTC. It yields the protein CASDPGISGANVLTF.

CDR3 sequence: CSARGSSSGRRAYNEQFF. The CDR3 DNA sequence: TGCAGTGCTAGAGGGAGTTCAAGCGGGAGAAGGGCCTACAATGAGCAGTTCTTC. The chain couples TRBV20-1 to TRBJ2-1, with 8 bases that match TRBD2. V shed 1 base and J 2 bases; nucleotides not matched to a gene: 13. Germline values: CDR1 DFQATT, CDR2 SNEGSKA (reference sequence). The CDR3 runs to 18 residues.